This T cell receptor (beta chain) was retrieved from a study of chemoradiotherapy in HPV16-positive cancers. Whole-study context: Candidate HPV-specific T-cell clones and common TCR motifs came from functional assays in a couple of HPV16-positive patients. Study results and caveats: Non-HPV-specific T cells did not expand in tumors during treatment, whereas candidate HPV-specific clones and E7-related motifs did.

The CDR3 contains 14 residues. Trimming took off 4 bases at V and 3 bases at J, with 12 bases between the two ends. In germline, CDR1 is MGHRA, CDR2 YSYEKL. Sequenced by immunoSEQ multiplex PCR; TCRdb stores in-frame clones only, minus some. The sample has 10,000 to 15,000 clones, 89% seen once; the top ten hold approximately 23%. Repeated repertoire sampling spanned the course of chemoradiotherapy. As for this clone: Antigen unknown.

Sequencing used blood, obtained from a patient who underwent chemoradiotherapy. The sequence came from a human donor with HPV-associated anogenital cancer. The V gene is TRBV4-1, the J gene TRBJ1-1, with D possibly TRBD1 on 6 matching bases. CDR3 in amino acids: CASSPRGSDTEAFF. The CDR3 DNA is TGCGCCAGCAGCCCCAGGGGCTCGGACACTGAAGCTTTCTTT.